This TCR beta chain emerged from a study of T cells in Graves' hyperthyroidism and ophthalmopathy. Calling Graves' hyperthyroidism stable meant ophthalmopathy did not progress within 18 months. TCR beta CDR3 regions were amplified from RNA. The TCR CDR3 was amplified in a first-round RT-PCR using the HTBI primer set. TCRdb processed the multiplex PCR reads anew with MiXCR; each CDR3 protein has one entry. The sample carries about 350,000 distinct CDR3 sequences, approximately 15% recorded once. This clonotype was observed many times. The germline gene is not matched at one end of the junction; a read error may be the cause. The clonotype was recovered from a woman aged 25 to 39 with Graves' hyperthyroidism. Sequencing used blood.

The CDR3 DNA reads as TGTGCCAGCAGGGATAGGACAGCCCGGGCAGATGCGCAGTATTTT. It is translated as CASRDRTARADAQYF. The chain employs TRBV6-1 and TRBJ2-3; a weak D match, TRBD1 (6 bases). The CDR3 covers 15 residues. CDR1 and CDR2 from the germline V gene are MNHNS and SASEGT.